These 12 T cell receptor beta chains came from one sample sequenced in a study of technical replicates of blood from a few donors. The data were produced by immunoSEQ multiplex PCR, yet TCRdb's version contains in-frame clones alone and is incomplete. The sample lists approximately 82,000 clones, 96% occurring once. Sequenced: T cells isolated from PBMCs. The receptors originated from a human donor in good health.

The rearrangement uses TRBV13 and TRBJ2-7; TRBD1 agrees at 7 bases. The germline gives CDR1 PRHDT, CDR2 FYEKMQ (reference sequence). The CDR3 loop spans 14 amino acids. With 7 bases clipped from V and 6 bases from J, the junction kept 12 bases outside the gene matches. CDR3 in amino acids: CASTLAGTVGEQYF. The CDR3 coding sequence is TGTGCCAGCACCCTAGCCGGGACAGTGGGCGAGCAGTACTTC.

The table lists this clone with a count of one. Written as DNA, the CDR3 is TGCGCCAGCAGCCAAGATAATGCCCCGCAGGAGACCCAGTACTTC. It yields the protein CASSQDNAPQETQYF. The chain has TRBV4-3 and TRBJ2-5; no firm D call. Germline loops: CDR1 LGHNA, CDR2 YSLEER. Deletions cut 0 bases from V and 5 bases from J, with 13 bases between. The CDR3 has 15 residues.

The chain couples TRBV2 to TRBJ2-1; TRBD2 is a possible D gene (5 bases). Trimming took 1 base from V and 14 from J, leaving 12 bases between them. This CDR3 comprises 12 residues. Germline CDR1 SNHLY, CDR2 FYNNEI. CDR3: CASSEVQLVKFF. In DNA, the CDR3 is TGTGCCAGCAGTGAAGTGCAACTAGTAAAGTTCTTC. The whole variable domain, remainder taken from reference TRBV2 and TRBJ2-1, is EPEVTQTPSHQVTQMGQEVILRCVPISNHLYFYWYRQILGQKVEFLVSFYNNEISEKSEIFDDQFSVERPDGSNFTLKIRSTKLEDSAMYFCASSEVQLVKFFGPGTRLTVL.

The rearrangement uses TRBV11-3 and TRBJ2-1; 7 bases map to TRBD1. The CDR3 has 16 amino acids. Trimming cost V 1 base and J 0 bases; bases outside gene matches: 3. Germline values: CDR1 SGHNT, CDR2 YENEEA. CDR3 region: CASSLAGDSSYNEQFF. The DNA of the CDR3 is TGTGCCAGCAGCTTAGCCGGGGACAGCTCCTACAATGAGCAGTTCTTC.

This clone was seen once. In DNA, the CDR3 is TGTGCCAGCAGTTGGGGACGTGGGGGGGAGCAGTTCTTC. It translates to CASSWGRGGEQFF. V usage is TRBV28 and J usage is TRBJ2-1; D possibly corresponds to TRBD2 (6 bases). V lost 4 bases, J lost 10 bases, and 14 bases lay in between. CDR3 length: 13 residues. CDR1 is MDHEN, CDR2 SYDVKM, per germline. The entire variable domain, with the rest obtained from reference TRBV28 and TRBJ2-1, is as follows: DVKVTQSSRYLVKRTGEKVFLECVQDMDHENMFWYRQDPGLGLRLIYFSYDVKMKEKGDIPEGYSVSREKKERFSLILESASTNQTSMYLCASSWGRGGEQFFGPGTRLTVL.

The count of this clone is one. The CDR3 region has the DNA TGCAGCGTTGAAGGAGGGTCAAACTACGAGCAGTACTTC. It is translated as CSVEGGSNYEQYF. This rearrangement joins TRBV29-1 to TRBJ2-5, with D perhaps matching TRBD2 (5 bases). The J call may be faulty, since TRBJ2-7 better matches the DNA end. The CDR3 is made up of 13 amino acids. Germline V gene sequence: CDR1 SQVTM, CDR2 ANQGSEA.

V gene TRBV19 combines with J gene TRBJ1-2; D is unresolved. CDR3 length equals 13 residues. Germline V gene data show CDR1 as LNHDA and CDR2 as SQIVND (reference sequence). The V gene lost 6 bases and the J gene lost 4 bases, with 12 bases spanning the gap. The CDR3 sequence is CASRPDGVYGYTF. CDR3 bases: TGTGCCAGTAGGCCCGACGGGGTCTATGGCTACACCTTC. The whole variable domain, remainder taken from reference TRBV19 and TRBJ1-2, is DGGITQSPKYLFRKEGQNVTLSCEQNLNHDAMYWYRQDPGQGLRLIYYSQIVNDFQKGDIAEGYSVSREKKESFPLTVTSAQKNPTAFYLCASRPDGVYGYTFGSGTRLTVV.

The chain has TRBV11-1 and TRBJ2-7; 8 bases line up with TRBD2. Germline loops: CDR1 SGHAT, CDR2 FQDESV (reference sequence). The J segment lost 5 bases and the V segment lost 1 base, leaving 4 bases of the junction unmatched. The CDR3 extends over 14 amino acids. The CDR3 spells CASSLGSGSNEQYF. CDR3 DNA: TGTGCCAGCAGCTTAGGGAGCGGGAGCAACGAGCAGTACTTC.

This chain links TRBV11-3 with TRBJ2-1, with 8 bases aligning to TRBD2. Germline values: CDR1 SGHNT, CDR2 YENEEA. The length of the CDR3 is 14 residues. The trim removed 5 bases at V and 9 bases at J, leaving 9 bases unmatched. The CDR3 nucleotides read TGTGCCAGCAGCCCGAGGACTAGCATCGGTGAGCAGTTCTTC. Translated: CASSPRTSIGEQFF.

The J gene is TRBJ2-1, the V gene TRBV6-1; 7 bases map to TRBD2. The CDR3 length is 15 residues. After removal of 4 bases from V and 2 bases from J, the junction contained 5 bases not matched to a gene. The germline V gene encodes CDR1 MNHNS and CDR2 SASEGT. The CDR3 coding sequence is TGTGCCAGCAGTGGCTCCGGGACTACCTACAATGAGCAGTTCTTC. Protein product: CASSGSGTTYNEQFF.

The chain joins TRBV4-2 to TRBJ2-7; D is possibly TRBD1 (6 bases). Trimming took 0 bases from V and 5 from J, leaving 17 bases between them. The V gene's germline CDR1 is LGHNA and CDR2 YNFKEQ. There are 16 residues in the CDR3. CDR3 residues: CASSQDGLAQGNEQYF. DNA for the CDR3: TGTGCCAGCAGCCAAGATGGCTTAGCACAGGGCAACGAGCAGTACTTC.

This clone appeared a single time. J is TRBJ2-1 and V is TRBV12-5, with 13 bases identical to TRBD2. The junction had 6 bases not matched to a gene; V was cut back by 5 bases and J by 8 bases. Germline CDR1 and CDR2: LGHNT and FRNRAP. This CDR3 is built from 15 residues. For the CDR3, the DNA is TGTGCTAGTGGTCCCGGACTAGCGGGAGTTGATGAGCAGTTCTTC. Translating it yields CASGPGLAGVDEQFF.